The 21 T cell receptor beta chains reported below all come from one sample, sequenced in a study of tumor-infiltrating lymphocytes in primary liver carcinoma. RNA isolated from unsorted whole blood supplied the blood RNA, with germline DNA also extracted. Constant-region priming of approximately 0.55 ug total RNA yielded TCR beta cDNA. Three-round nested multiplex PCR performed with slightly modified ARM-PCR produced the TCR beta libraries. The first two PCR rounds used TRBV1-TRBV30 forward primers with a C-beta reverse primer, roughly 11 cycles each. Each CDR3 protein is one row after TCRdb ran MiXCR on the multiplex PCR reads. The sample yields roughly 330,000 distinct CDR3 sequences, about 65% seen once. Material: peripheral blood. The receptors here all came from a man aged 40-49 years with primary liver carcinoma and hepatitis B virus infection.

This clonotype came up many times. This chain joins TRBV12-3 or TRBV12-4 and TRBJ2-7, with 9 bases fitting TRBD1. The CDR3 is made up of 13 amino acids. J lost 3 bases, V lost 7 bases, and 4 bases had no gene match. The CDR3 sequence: CASTLTGGYEQYF. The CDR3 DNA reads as TGTGCCAGCACCTTGACAGGGGGCTACGAGCAGTACTTC.

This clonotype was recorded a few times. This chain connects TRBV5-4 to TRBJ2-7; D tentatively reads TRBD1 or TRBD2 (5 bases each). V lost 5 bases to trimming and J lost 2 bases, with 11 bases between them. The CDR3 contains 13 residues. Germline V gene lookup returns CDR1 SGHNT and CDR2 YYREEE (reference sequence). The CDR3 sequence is CASRVGTTYEQYF. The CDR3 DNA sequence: TGTGCCAGCAGAGTAGGGACGACCTACGAGCAGTACTTC.

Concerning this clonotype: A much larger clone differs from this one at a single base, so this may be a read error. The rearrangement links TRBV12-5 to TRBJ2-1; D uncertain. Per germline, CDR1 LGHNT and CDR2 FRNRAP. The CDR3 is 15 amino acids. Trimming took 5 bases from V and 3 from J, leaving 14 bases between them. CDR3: CASGGPTFHYNEQFF. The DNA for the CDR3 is TGTGCTAGTGGTGGCCCGACCTTCCACTACAATGAGCAGTTCTTC.

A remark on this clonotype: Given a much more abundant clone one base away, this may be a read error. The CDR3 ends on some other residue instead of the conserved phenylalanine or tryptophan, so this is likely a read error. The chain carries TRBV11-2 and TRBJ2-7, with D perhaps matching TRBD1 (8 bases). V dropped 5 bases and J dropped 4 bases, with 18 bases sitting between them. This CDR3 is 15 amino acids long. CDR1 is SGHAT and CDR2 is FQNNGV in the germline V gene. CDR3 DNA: TGTGCCAGCAGCCTCCAACAGGGGGGGGCGTACGAGCAGTACCTC. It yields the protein CASSLQQGGAYEQYL.

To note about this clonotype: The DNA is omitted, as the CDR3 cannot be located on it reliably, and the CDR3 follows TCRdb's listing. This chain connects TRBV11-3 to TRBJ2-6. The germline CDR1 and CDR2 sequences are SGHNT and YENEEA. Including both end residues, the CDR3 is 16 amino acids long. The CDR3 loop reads CASSSGVGPGANVFTF.

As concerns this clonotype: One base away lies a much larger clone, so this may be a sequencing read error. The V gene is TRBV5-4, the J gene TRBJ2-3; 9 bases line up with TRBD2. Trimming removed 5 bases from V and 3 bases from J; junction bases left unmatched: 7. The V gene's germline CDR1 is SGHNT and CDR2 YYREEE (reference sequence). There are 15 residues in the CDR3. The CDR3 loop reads CASSRRSGRTDTQYF. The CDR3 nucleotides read TGTGCCAGCAGTAGACGTAGCGGGAGAACAGATACGCAGTATTTT.

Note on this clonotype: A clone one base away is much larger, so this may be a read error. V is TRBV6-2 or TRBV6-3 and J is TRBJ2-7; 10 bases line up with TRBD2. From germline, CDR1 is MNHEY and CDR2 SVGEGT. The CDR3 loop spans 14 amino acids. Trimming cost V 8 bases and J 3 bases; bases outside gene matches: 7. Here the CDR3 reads CASGSSGRVYEQYF. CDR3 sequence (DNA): TGTGCCAGCGGGTCAAGCGGGAGGGTCTACGAGCAGTACTTC.

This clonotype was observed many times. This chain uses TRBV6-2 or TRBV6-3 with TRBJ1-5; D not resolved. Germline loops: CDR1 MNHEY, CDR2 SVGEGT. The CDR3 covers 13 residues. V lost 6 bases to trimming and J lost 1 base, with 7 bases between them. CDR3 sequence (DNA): TGTGCCAGCAGCCCATGGAGCAATCAGCCCCAGCATTTT. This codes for CASSPWSNQPQHF.

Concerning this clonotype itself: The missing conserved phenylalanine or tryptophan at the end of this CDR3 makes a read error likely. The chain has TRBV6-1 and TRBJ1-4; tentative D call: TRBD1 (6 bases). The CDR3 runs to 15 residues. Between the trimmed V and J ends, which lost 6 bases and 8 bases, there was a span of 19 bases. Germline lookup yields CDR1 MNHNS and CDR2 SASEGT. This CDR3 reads CASSISQGLSEKLFS. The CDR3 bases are TGTGCCAGCAGCATATCACAGGGTCTTTCGGAAAAACTGTTTTCT.

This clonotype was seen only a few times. The CDR3 DNA sequence: TGTGCCAGCAGTTACTCGAAGGGTCAGCCCCAGCATTTT. Amino acid sequence: CASSYSKGQPQHF. This rearrangement joins TRBV6-5 to TRBJ1-5; no clear D. The CDR3 runs to 13 residues. V lost 0 bases, J lost 6 bases, and 6 bases lay in between. Germline values: CDR1 MNHEY, CDR2 SVGAGI.

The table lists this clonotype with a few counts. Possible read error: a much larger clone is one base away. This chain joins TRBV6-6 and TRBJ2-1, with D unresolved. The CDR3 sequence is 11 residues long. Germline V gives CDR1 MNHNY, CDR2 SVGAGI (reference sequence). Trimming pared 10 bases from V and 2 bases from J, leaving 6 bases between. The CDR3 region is CANSPYNEQFF. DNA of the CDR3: TGTGCCAACAGCCCCTACAATGAGCAGTTCTTC.

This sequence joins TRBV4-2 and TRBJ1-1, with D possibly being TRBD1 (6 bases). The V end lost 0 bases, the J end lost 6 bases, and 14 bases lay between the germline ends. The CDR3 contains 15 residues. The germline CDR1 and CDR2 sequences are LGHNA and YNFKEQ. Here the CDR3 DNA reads TGTGCCAGCAGCCAAGATCTTAGGGGGGGGTCTGAAGCTTTCTTT. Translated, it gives CASSQDLRGGSEAFF.

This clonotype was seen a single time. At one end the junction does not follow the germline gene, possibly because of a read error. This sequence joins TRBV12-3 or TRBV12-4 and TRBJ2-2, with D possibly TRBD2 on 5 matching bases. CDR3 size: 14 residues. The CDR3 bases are TGTGCCAGCGCCGTACACGTGGAGTCCGGGGAGCTACTTTTT. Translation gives CASAVHVESGELLF.

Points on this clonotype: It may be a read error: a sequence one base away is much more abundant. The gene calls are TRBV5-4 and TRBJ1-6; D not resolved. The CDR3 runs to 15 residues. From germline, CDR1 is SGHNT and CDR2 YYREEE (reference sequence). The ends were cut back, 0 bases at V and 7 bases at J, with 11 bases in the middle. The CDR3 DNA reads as TGTGCCAGCAGCTTGGATCGGAATCCGAATTCACCCCTCCACTTT. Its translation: CASSLDRNPNSPLHF.

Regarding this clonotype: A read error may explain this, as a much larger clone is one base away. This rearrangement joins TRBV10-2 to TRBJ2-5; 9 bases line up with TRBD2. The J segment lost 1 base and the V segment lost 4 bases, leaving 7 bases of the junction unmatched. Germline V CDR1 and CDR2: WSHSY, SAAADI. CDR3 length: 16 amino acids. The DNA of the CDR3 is TGCGCCAGCAGTGTCCCTAGCGGGACGGGCCAAGAGACCCAGTACTTC. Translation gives CASSVPSGTGQETQYF.

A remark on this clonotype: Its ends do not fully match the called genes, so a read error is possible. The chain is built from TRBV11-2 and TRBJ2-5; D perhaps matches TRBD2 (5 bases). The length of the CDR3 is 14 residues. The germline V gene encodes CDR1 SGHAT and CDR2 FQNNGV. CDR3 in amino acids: CVSSSQRVGETQSF. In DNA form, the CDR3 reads TGTGTCAGCAGTTCCCAACGGGTCGGGGAGACCCAGTCCTTC.

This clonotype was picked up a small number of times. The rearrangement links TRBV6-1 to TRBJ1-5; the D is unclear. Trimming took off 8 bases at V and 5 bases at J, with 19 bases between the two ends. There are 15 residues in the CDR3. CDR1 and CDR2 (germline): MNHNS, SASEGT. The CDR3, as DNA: TGTGCCAGCCGACGGTCTGGAGGGTGGCATCAGCCCCAGCATTTT. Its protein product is CASRRSGGWHQPQHF.

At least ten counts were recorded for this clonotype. The CDR3 nucleotides are TGTGCCAGCAGACAGGACATAGCGAACACTGAAGCTTTCTTT. It is translated as CASRQDIANTEAFF. The rearrangement joins TRBV6-6 to TRBJ1-1; tentative D call: TRBD1 (5 bases). Germline V gives CDR1 MNHNY, CDR2 SVGAGI (reference sequence). The V end was cut by 6 bases, the J end by 1 base, with 12 bases between. CDR3 size: 14 residues.

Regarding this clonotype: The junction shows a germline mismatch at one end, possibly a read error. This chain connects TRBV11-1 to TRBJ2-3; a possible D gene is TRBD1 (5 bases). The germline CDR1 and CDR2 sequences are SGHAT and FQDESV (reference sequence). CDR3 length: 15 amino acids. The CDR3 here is CASSSDTQLTDMQYF. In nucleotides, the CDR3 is TGTGCCAGCAGCTCTGATACTCAGCTGACAGATATGCAGTATTTT.

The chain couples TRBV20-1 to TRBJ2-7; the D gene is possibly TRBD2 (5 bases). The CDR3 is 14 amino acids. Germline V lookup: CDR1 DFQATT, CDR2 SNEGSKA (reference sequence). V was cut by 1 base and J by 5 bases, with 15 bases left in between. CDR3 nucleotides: TGCAGTGCTAGAGGTCACGAGGGAGTCCACGAGCAGTACTTC. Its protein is CSARGHEGVHEQYF.

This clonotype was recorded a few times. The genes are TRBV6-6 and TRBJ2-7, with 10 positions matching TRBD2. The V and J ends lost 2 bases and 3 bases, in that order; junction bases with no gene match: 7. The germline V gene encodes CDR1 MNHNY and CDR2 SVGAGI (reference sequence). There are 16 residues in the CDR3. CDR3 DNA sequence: TGTGCCAGCAGTTACCTAGCGGGAGTATGGAACTACGAGCAGTACTTC. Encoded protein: CASSYLAGVWNYEQYF.